These 31 T cell receptor beta chains were all obtained from the same sample, sequenced in a study of T cells after posttransplantation cyclophosphamide. Sequencing was performed with immunoSEQ multiplex PCR; in TCRdb, only in-frame clones are kept and a portion is missing. Of tens of thousands of clones in the sample, just under 95% were seen once. Sequencing was carried out using PBMCs. The receptors originated from a woman in her thirties in good health and a related stem cell transplant donor.

The chain joins TRBV11-2 to TRBJ2-7; 9 nucleotides align to TRBD1. J lost 4 bases, V lost 4 bases, and 5 bases had no gene match. The CDR3 spans 14 residues. CDR1 and CDR2 from the germline V gene are SGHAT and FQNNGV. The CDR3 loop is CASSSTTGGYEQYF. The CDR3 nucleotides read TGTGCCAGCAGCTCAACGACAGGGGGGTACGAGCAGTACTTC. The full variable domain, in which reference TRBV11-2 and TRBJ2-7 provide the parts outside the CDR3, is EAGVAQSPRYKIIEKRQSVAFWCNPISGHATLYWYQQILGQGPKLLIQFQNNGVVDDSQLPKDRFSAERLKGVDSTLKIQPAKLEDSAVYLCASSSTTGGYEQYFGPGTRLTVT.

CDR3 DNA: TGCGCCAGCAGGTTCGATAGCAATCAGCCCCAGCATTTT. Protein: CASRFDSNQPQHF. The V and J genes are TRBV5-1 and TRBJ1-5; no clear D. Germline-derived CDR1 and CDR2 are SGHRS and YFSETQ. Trimming removed 5 bases at V and 0 bases at J, with 6 bases between. The CDR3 extends over 13 amino acids.

The chain has TRBV10-3 and TRBJ2-1, with D possibly TRBD1 on 5 matching bases. Germline lookup yields CDR1 ENHRY and CDR2 SYGVKD. The CDR3 covers 13 residues. V lost 10 bases to trimming and J lost 0 bases, with 10 bases between them. DNA of the CDR3: TGTGCCACGAGCAGGGACTCCTACAATGAGCAGTTCTTC. Encoded protein: CATSRDSYNEQFF.

The genes are TRBV28 and TRBJ1-6, with no clear D. Germline CDR1 reads MDHEN; CDR2 reads SYDVKM. The CDR3 has 13 residues. V lost 5 bases, J lost 8 bases, and 10 bases lay in between. The CDR3 sequence: CASSDTSYSPLHF. The CDR3 DNA sequence: TGTGCCAGCAGTGACACCAGTTATTCACCCCTCCACTTT.

Turning to this clone: Germline is not matched at one junction end, which may reflect a read error. This sequence joins TRBV19 and TRBJ2-2, with a possible D match to TRBD1 (6 bases). Germline V gene sequence: CDR1 LNHDA, CDR2 SQIVND (reference sequence). This CDR3 has 16 residues. The CDR3 protein is CASNIGQGITGGELFF. The DNA of the CDR3 is TGTGCCAGTAATATAGGTCAGGGGATAACAGGCGGGGAGCTGTTTTTT.

The chain uses TRBV10-3 and TRBJ1-1; tentative D call: TRBD1 (6 bases). The CDR3 length is 11 residues. V was trimmed by 6 bases and J by 8 bases, leaving 10 bases between them. The germline CDR1 and CDR2 sequences are ENHRY and SYGVKD. CDR3 protein: CAIREDREAFF. The DNA of the CDR3 is TGTGCCATCAGGGAAGACAGGGAAGCTTTCTTT.

The chain carries TRBV13 and TRBJ1-2, with TRBD1 matching over 8 bases. Germline V CDR1 and CDR2: PRHDT, FYEKMQ (reference sequence). The CDR3 contains 16 residues. After removal of 0 bases from V and 0 bases from J, the junction contained 3 bases not matched to a gene. CDR3 nucleotide sequence: TGTGCCAGCAGCTTAGGGGGACAGGTAACTAACTATGGCTACACCTTC. Its protein is CASSLGGQVTNYGYTF.

The sample holds one count of this clone. The chain uses TRBV4-2 and TRBJ2-2; 9 bases map to TRBD1. The V gene's germline CDR1 is LGHNA and CDR2 YNFKEQ. This CDR3 is 15 amino acids long. V lost 1 base to trimming and J lost 5 bases; unmatched junction nucleotides: 2. CDR3 in amino acids: CASSQVTGGTGELFF. The CDR3 DNA reads as TGTGCCAGCAGCCAAGTGACAGGGGGAACCGGGGAGCTGTTTTTT.

V and J are TRBV7-3 and TRBJ2-1; the D gene is possibly TRBD1 (6 bases). The V gene's germline CDR1 is SGHTA and CDR2 FQGTGA. V dropped 6 bases and J dropped 0 bases, with 6 bases sitting between them. There are 13 residues in the CDR3. For the CDR3, the DNA is TGTGCCAGCAGGGACAGCTCCTACAATGAGCAGTTCTTC. It codes for CASRDSSYNEQFF.

This clone was counted once. The V call is TRBV25-1, the J call TRBJ1-2; D remains ambiguous. This CDR3 comprises 12 residues. Germline V gene data show CDR1 as MGHDK and CDR2 as SYGVNS. V was clipped by 8 bases and J by 4 bases, with 11 bases between them. CDR3 nucleotide sequence: TGTGCCAGCTCTTTGGATCTCTATGGCTACACCTTC. The encoded protein is CASSLDLYGYTF.

The CDR3 DNA reads TGCGCCAGCAGCCCGATCGGCAGAGAGTTACATAATTCACCCCTCCACTTT. Translating gives CASSPIGRELHNSPLHF. The rearrangement joins TRBV5-1 to TRBJ1-6; no clear D. The CDR3 is 17 amino acids. The V gene's germline CDR1 is SGHRS and CDR2 YFSETQ. Trimming removed 4 bases at V and 5 bases at J, with 19 bases between.

The chain couples TRBV10-1 to TRBJ2-5; D unclear. Trimming shortened V by 3 bases and J by 3 bases, and 11 bases separated the two germline ends. Germline V gene sequence: CDR1 WNHNN, CDR2 SYGVQD (reference sequence). The CDR3 runs to 14 residues. CDR3 in DNA: TGCGCCAGCAGTGACCCCAACAGAGAAGAGACCCAGTACTTC. This gives the protein CASSDPNREETQYF.

The rearrangement links TRBV5-1 to TRBJ2-5; possibly TRBD2 for D (6 bases). The CDR3 covers 14 residues. CDR1 and CDR2 (germline): SGHRS, YFSETQ. The V end lost 5 bases, the J end lost 0 bases, and 11 bases lay between the germline ends. DNA of the CDR3: TGCGCCAGCAGGGGGACTGATTACCAAGAGACCCAGTACTTC. This translates into CASRGTDYQETQYF.

The rearrangement links TRBV6-1 to TRBJ2-3, with a possible D match to TRBD1 (5 bases). Germline V lookup: CDR1 MNHNS, CDR2 SASEGT. V lost 2 bases, J lost 12 bases, and 15 bases lay in between. The CDR3 sequence is 13 residues long. CDR3 nucleotide sequence: TGTGCCAGCAGTGAACAGGGCCGCCGCGTCCAGTATTTT. Translated, it gives CASSEQGRRVQYF.

The genes are TRBV30 and TRBJ1-4, with 10 nucleotides matching TRBD1. This CDR3 comprises 18 residues. V shed 1 base and J 7 bases; nucleotides not matched to a gene: 15. Per germline, CDR1 GTSNPN and CDR2 SVGIG (reference sequence). The CDR3 protein is CAWSDGDRGISGSEKLFF. As DNA, the CDR3 is TGTGCCTGGAGTGATGGGGACAGGGGAATTTCGGGGAGTGAAAAACTGTTTTTT.

J is TRBJ2-6 and V is TRBV7-9; D uncertain. This CDR3 has 16 amino acids. Trimming took off 4 bases at V and 0 bases at J, with 10 bases between the two ends. The germline gives CDR1 SEHNR, CDR2 FQNEAQ (reference sequence). The CDR3 DNA reads TGTGCCAGCAGCTCCGGTAGCACCTCTGGGGCCAACGTCCTGACTTTC. It codes for CASSSGSTSGANVLTF.

The rearrangement uses TRBV13 and TRBJ2-3; 14 nucleotides agree with TRBD2. Germline lookup yields CDR1 PRHDT and CDR2 FYEKMQ (reference sequence). The CDR3 has 16 residues. V dropped 6 bases and J dropped 4; count of bases not matched to a gene: 6. The CDR3 loop reads CASSPKTSGGADTQYF. The CDR3, as DNA: TGTGCCAGCAGTCCTAAGACTAGCGGGGGGGCAGATACGCAGTATTTT. Combining the CDR3 with reference TRBV13 and TRBJ2-3 gives the whole variable domain AAGVIQSPRHLIKEKRETATLKCYPIPRHDTVYWYQQGPGQDPQFLISFYEKMQSDKGSIPDRFSAQQFSDYHSELNMSSLELGDSALYFCASSPKTSGGADTQYFGPGTRLTVL.

This rearrangement joins TRBV6-5 to TRBJ1-5; TRBD1 aligns across 11 bases. With V trimmed by 6 bases and J by 3 bases, 4 bases remained unmatched. Germline V gene sequence: CDR1 MNHEY, CDR2 SVGAGI. The CDR3 is 15 residues long. This CDR3 reads CASRLGQGANQPQHF. The CDR3 DNA is TGTGCCAGCAGACTTGGACAGGGGGCCAATCAGCCCCAGCATTTT.

This chain uses TRBV7-2 with TRBJ1-6; D unclear. The V gene lost 2 bases and the J gene lost 10 bases, with 6 bases spanning the gap. Per germline, CDR1 SGHTA and CDR2 FQGNSA. The CDR3 has 12 residues. The DNA for the CDR3 is TGTGCCAGCAGCTTATGGCCCTCACCCCTCCACTTT. Its protein product is CASSLWPSPLHF.

This chain links TRBV5-8 with TRBJ1-1, with D perhaps TRBD1 (5 bases). The CDR3 extends over 14 amino acids. Germline V gene lookup returns CDR1 SGHTS and CDR2 YDEGEE. V shed 5 bases and J shed 1 base, with 12 bases lying between them. CDR3 in amino acids: CASREGRKNTEAFF. The DNA for the CDR3 is TGTGCCAGCAGGGAGGGACGGAAGAACACTGAAGCTTTCTTT.

CDR3 region: CAIRESGGASDTQYF. Here the CDR3 DNA reads TGTGCCATCAGGGAAAGCGGGGGGGCCTCAGATACGCAGTATTTT. The rearrangement uses TRBV10-3 and TRBJ2-3; 10 bases agree with TRBD2. Germline V lookup: CDR1 ENHRY, CDR2 SYGVKD. This CDR3 has 15 residues. Trimming cost V 6 bases and J 4 bases; bases outside gene matches: 7.

The chain employs TRBV6-6 and TRBJ1-5; maybe TRBD1 (6 bases). V shed 8 bases and J shed 7 bases, with 21 bases lying between them. Germline V gives CDR1 MNHNY, CDR2 SVGAGI (reference sequence). The CDR3 totals 15 residues. The CDR3 sequence: CASRPGTSAEQPQHF. DNA of the CDR3: TGTGCCAGCCGACCTGGGACATCGGCGGAGCAGCCCCAGCATTTT.

The CDR3 here is CASSGPGAAEQFF. In nucleotides, the CDR3 is TGTGCCAGCAGCGGTCCAGGGGCGGCTGAGCAGTTCTTC. The chain joins TRBV5-4 to TRBJ2-1, with D perhaps matching TRBD1 (6 bases). CDR3 length: 13 amino acids. Per the germline V gene, CDR1 is SGHNT and CDR2 is YYREEE (reference sequence). The V gene lost 4 bases and the J gene lost 9 bases, with 14 bases spanning the gap.

The V and J genes are TRBV7-2 and TRBJ1-2, with D maybe TRBD1 (6 bases). Trimming shortened V by 6 bases and J by 4 bases, and 12 bases separated the two germline ends. Germline V lookup: CDR1 SGHTA, CDR2 FQGNSA. The CDR3 loop spans 13 amino acids. The CDR3 nucleotides are TGTGCCAGCAGTCCAGGACAGACCTATGGCTACACCTTC. Translating gives CASSPGQTYGYTF.

The gene calls are TRBV29-1 and TRBJ2-5; D perhaps matches TRBD1 (6 bases). The length of the CDR3 is 13 residues. V lost 6 bases and J lost 5, with 16 bases in between. Germline V gene data show CDR1 as SQVTM and CDR2 as ANQGSEA. This CDR3 reads CSVRYTGWETQYF. The DNA of the CDR3 is TGCAGCGTGCGTTATACAGGGTGGGAGACCCAGTACTTC.

The rearrangement uses TRBV7-2 and TRBJ1-2; the D gene is possibly TRBD1 (6 bases). The CDR3 sequence is 13 residues long. Trimming took off 4 bases at V and 5 bases at J, with 11 bases between the two ends. The germline gives CDR1 SGHTA, CDR2 FQGNSA. The CDR3 bases are TGTGCCAGCAGCTCTGTACAGGGATATGGCTACACCTTC. It translates to CASSSVQGYGYTF. Full variable domain (remainder filled in from reference TRBV7-2 and TRBJ1-2): GAGVSQSPSNKVTEKGKDVELRCDPISGHTALYWYRQSLGQGLEFLIYFQGNSAPDKSGLPSDRFSAERTGGSVSTLTIQRTQQEDSAVYLCASSSVQGYGYTFGSGTRLTVV.

The chain links TRBV2 to TRBJ2-7, with unresolved D. Germline values: CDR1 SNHLY, CDR2 FYNNEI. V dropped 4 bases and J dropped 2 bases, with 9 bases sitting between them. The length of the CDR3 is 13 residues. Here the CDR3 reads CASSVAGAYEQYF. DNA for the CDR3: TGTGCCAGCAGTGTGGCCGGTGCCTACGAGCAGTACTTC.

The chain links TRBV29-1 to TRBJ2-5; D is unclear. Per germline, CDR1 SQVTM and CDR2 ANQGSEA. This CDR3 spans 15 amino acids. Trimming shortened V by 3 bases and J by 9 bases, and 23 bases separated the two germline ends. In DNA form, the CDR3 reads TGCAGCGTTGACGATCAAGGGCTTTATGGGCAAGCCCAGTACTTC. Translated, it gives CSVDDQGLYGQAQYF.

The chain uses TRBV19 and TRBJ2-7; unclear D gene. The CDR3 covers 13 residues. Between the trimmed V and J ends, which lost 1 base and 2 bases, there was a span of 6 bases. Germline lookup yields CDR1 LNHDA and CDR2 SQIVND (reference sequence). Written as DNA, the CDR3 is TGTGCCAGTAGTATAGGGTCCACCTACGAGCAGTACTTC. The encoded protein is CASSIGSTYEQYF.

This clone was counted between two and nine times. This sequence joins TRBV6-6 and TRBJ2-5; 12 bases align to TRBD2. Per germline, CDR1 MNHNY and CDR2 SVGAGI (reference sequence). V dropped 9 bases and J dropped 1; count of bases not matched to a gene: 6. CDR3 length equals 15 residues. The DNA of the CDR3 is TGTGCCAGTCTGCCGACTAGCGGGGGCCAAGAGACCCAGTACTTC. This sequence encodes CASLPTSGGQETQYF.

This clone has just one count. Sequence at one end of the junction differs from germline and may be a read error. This sample includes further DNA sequences coding for the same CDR3. The chain couples TRBV28 to TRBJ2-7; 9 positions match TRBD1. The germline CDR1 and CDR2 sequences are MDHEN and SYDVKM. The CDR3 is made up of 15 amino acids. The CDR3 nucleotides are TGCGCCAGCAGTGCTCCGGGACAGGGCTCCTACGAGCAGTACTTC. Translation gives CASSAPGQGSYEQYF.